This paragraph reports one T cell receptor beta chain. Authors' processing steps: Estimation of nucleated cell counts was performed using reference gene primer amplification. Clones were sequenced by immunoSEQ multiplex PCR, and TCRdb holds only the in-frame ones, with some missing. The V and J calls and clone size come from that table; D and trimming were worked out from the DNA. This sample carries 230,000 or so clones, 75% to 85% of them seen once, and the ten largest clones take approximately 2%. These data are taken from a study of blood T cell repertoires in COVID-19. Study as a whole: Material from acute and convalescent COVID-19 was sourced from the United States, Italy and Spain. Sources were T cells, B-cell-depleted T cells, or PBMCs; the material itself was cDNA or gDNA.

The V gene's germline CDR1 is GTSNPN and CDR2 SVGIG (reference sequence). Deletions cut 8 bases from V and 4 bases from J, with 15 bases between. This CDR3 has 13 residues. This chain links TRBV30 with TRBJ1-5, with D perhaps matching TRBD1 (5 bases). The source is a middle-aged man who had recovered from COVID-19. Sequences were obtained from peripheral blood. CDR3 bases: TGTGCCGGTCGGGGGTCGGAAAATCAGCCCCAGCATTTT. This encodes CAGRGSENQPQHF.